This TCR beta chain appears in the sequencing data of a study of blood T cell repertoires in COVID-19. Study summary: Both acute and convalescent COVID-19 samples were obtained from the United States, Italy and Spain. Nucleic acid was either cDNA or gDNA, and it came from T cells, B-cell-depleted T cells, or PBMCs.

The CDR3 extends over 13 amino acids. Per germline, CDR1 MNHEY and CDR2 SVGAGI. Germline trimming cut 8 bases from V and 5 bases from J; bases unmatched to any gene: 6. Sequenced by immunoSEQ multiplex PCR; TCRdb stores in-frame clones only, minus some. The top ten clones hold around 5.1% of a sample with about 37,000 clones, approximately 91% of them seen once. The rearrangement links TRBV6-5 to TRBJ2-5; 9 bases agree with TRBD1. Sequencing was performed on peripheral blood. The clonotype was recovered from a woman older than 75 with acute or convalescent COVID-19. The CDR3 is CASQTGGAETQYF. CDR3 in DNA: TGTGCCAGCCAAACAGGGGGCGCGGAGACCCAGTACTTC.